This paragraph covers one T cell receptor (beta chain) sequence. This sample was included in a study of blood T cell repertoires in COVID-19. Repertoires were generated with immunoSEQ multiplex PCR, while TCRdb's copy carries only in-frame clones and drops some. This sample has fewer than 250,000 clones, with 86% found just once. Sequenced material: peripheral blood. This sequence was found in a woman in her forties or fifties with acute or convalescent COVID-19.

This CDR3 is CASRAQGADQPQHF. The CDR3 DNA follows: TGCGCCAGCAGGGCCCAGGGGGCCGATCAGCCCCAGCATTTT. The chain has TRBV5-1 and TRBJ1-5, with 8 bases fitting TRBD1. This CDR3 comprises 14 residues. With V trimmed by 5 bases and J by 5 bases, 6 bases remained unmatched. Germline CDR1 SGHRS, CDR2 YFSETQ.